The 11 T cell receptor beta chains below all came from one sample that was sequenced in a study of identical twins' blood T cells. Via MiXCR, TCRdb re-called the 5' RACE reads, giving one row per CDR3 protein. The sample holds fewer than 450,000 distinct CDR3 sequences, over 25% seen once. Source material: PBMCs. All receptors come from a woman aged 18 to 55 in good health.

The rearrangement joins TRBV3-1 to TRBJ1-1, with 8 bases that match TRBD1. The CDR3 consists of 16 residues. Looked up from germline, CDR1 is LGHDT and CDR2 is YNNKEL (reference sequence). Trimming cost V 2 bases and J 5 bases; bases outside gene matches: 10. The chain's CDR3 is CASSQPSRTGMTEAFF. The CDR3 DNA follows: TGTGCCAGCAGCCAACCATCCCGGACAGGGATGACTGAAGCTTTCTTT. Variable domain in full (rest from reference TRBV3-1 and TRBJ1-1): DTAVSQTPKYLVTQMGNDKSIKCEQNLGHDTMYWYKQDSKKFLKIMFSYNNKELIINETVPNRFSPKSPDKAHLNLHINSLELGDSAVYFCASSQPSRTGMTEAFFGQGTRLTVV.

This clonotype has just a few counts. V is TRBV6-5 and J is TRBJ1-1; D is uncertain. The CDR3 covers 17 residues. V lost 2 bases and J 2 bases, leaving 18 bases between the germline ends. Germline lookup yields CDR1 MNHEY and CDR2 SVGAGI. The CDR3 coding sequence is TGTGCCAGCAGTTACACACTCCGGGATAGGGCCAACACTGAAGCTTTCTTT. Protein product: CASSYTLRDRANTEAFF.

This clonotype was detected only a few times. V gene TRBV5-1 combines with J gene TRBJ1-1; D is possibly TRBD1 (5 bases). V dropped 4 bases and J dropped 1 base, with 11 bases sitting between them. Germline V lookup: CDR1 SGHRS, CDR2 YFSETQ. The CDR3 has 14 amino acids. The CDR3 protein is CASSHGQSNTEAFF. The DNA for the CDR3 is TGCGCCAGCAGCCACGGACAATCGAACACTGAAGCTTTCTTT. The whole variable domain, filled in from reference TRBV5-1 and TRBJ1-1, reads KAGVTQTPRYLIKTRGQQVTLSCSPISGHRSVSWYQQTPGQGLQFLFEYFSETQRNKGNFPGRFSGRQFSNSRSEMNVSTLELGDSALYLCASSHGQSNTEAFFGQGTRLTVV.

This clonotype was detected a few times. The chain is built from TRBV12-3 or TRBV12-4 and TRBJ2-7; unclear D gene. The CDR3 totals 13 residues. With 3 bases removed from V and 7 bases from J, the gap between germline ends came to 13 bases. The CDR3 DNA sequence: TGTGCCAGCAGTTTCGCGGAAAAAACTGAGCAGTACTTC. Protein sequence: CASSFAEKTEQYF.

The CDR3, as DNA: TGTGCCAGCAGCACCCGACAGGGGGCTACAGATACGCAGTATTTT. This encodes CASSTRQGATDTQYF. The rearrangement uses TRBV7-9 and TRBJ2-3; 10 nucleotides line up with TRBD1. Germline lookup yields CDR1 SEHNR and CDR2 FQNEAQ (reference sequence). The ends lost 5 bases at V and 3 bases at J; junction bases unmatched: 5. This CDR3 region has 15 residues.

Only a few counts were recorded for this clonotype. The chain carries TRBV4-3 and TRBJ1-4; no clear D gene. The V and J ends lost 0 bases and 5 bases respectively, with 10 bases between them. Germline CDR1 reads LGHNA; CDR2 reads YSLEER. The CDR3 covers 15 residues. The CDR3 here is CASSQESGPNEKLFF. The CDR3, as DNA: TGCGCCAGCAGCCAAGAAAGCGGGCCGAATGAAAAACTGTTTTTT.

The chain's CDR3 is CVLRGGNTGELFF. The CDR3 nucleotides read TGCGTCCTGCGGGGGGGCAACACCGGGGAGCTGTTTTTT. The J gene is TRBJ2-2, the V gene TRBV20-1; TRBD2 matches at 9 bases. Germline CDR1 reads DFQATT; CDR2 reads SNEGSKA (reference sequence). The CDR3 is made up of 13 amino acids.

This clonotype was counted only a few times. This chain uses TRBV7-9 with TRBJ2-5; no firm D call. V lost 6 bases to trimming and J lost 3 bases, with 14 bases between them. Germline loops: CDR1 SEHNR, CDR2 FQNEAQ (reference sequence). This CDR3 is built from 14 residues. CDR3 amino acids: CASSPFMGEETQYF. The DNA of the CDR3 is TGTGCCAGCAGTCCCTTTATGGGCGAAGAGACCCAGTACTTC. The whole variable domain, remainder taken from reference TRBV7-9 and TRBJ2-5, is DTGVSQNPRHKITKRGQNVTFRCDPISEHNRLYWYRQTLGQGPEFLTYFQNEAQLEKSRLLSDRFSAERPKGSFSTLEIQRTEQGDSAMYLCASSPFMGEETQYFGPGTRLLVL.

This clonotype was counted between two and nine times. The rearrangement links TRBV9 to TRBJ1-1; D may be TRBD1 (5 bases). The V gene's germline CDR1 is SGDLS and CDR2 YYNGEE. This CDR3 has 12 amino acids. V was pared by 7 bases and J by 4 bases, with 11 bases between. CDR3 loop: CASGQGATEAFF. As DNA, the CDR3 is TGTGCCAGCGGCCAAGGGGCCACTGAAGCTTTCTTT.

This clonotype was counted a few times. The V and J genes are TRBV5-1 and TRBJ2-2; D possibly corresponds to TRBD2 (7 bases). V lost 0 bases and J lost 4, with 13 bases in between. Germline V gene data show CDR1 as SGHRS and CDR2 as YFSETQ. The CDR3 length is 16 residues. In DNA form, the CDR3 reads TGCGCCAGCAGCTTGGAACAGGGAGGGGCCACCGGGGAGCTGTTTTTT. This translates into CASSLEQGGATGELFF.

This clonotype was detected a few times. Here the CDR3 reads CASRQTGTEKLFF. CDR3 sequence (DNA): TGTGCCAGCAGACAGACAGGGACTGAAAAACTGTTTTTT. The gene calls are TRBV12-3 or TRBV12-4 and TRBJ1-4; 7 bases align to TRBD1. After removal of 6 bases from V and 7 bases from J, the junction contained 5 bases not matched to a gene. This CDR3 has 13 residues.